The 3 T cell receptor beta chains below come from one sample, sequenced in a study of T cell changes during pregnancy in multiple sclerosis. The table came from immunoSEQ multiplex PCR; TCRdb's copy has only in-frame clones and leaves some out. The sample lists under 85,000 clones, 75% to 95% occurring once. This specimen consisted of CD4+ T cells from peripheral blood mononuclear cells, obtained in the third trimester of pregnancy. Receptors were obtained from a female donor in good health, enrolled as a control in a pregnancy study.

CDR3 residues: CASSERGSYNSPLHF. The CDR3 nucleotides are TGTGCCAGCAGCGAACGGGGGTCCTATAATTCACCCCTCCACTTT. The chain combines TRBV13 with TRBJ1-6; a weak D match, TRBD1 (5 bases). CDR3 length: 15 residues. The germline V and J ends were trimmed by 5 bases and 1 base, with 9 bases remaining between them. In germline, CDR1 is PRHDT, CDR2 FYEKMQ (reference sequence).

The chain has TRBV6-1 and TRBJ2-1, with TRBD2 as a possible D gene (6 bases). The germline V gene encodes CDR1 MNHNS and CDR2 SASEGT. CDR3 size: 14 residues. Deletions cut 6 bases from V and 4 bases from J, with 13 bases between. CDR3 nucleotides: TGTGCCAGCAGGTGGGAGGCCAATTACAATGAGCAGTTCTTC. Its translation: CASRWEANYNEQFF.

This sequence joins TRBV7-9 and TRBJ1-1, with TRBD1 matching over 8 bases. CDR1 and CDR2 from the germline V gene are SEHNR and FQNEAQ (reference sequence). The CDR3 is 13 residues long. V gave up 3 bases and J gave up 7 bases; unmatched junction bases: 4. The CDR3 loop is CASSFGQGGEAFF. CDR3 nucleotide sequence: TGTGCCAGCAGCTTCGGACAGGGCGGTGAAGCTTTCTTT.